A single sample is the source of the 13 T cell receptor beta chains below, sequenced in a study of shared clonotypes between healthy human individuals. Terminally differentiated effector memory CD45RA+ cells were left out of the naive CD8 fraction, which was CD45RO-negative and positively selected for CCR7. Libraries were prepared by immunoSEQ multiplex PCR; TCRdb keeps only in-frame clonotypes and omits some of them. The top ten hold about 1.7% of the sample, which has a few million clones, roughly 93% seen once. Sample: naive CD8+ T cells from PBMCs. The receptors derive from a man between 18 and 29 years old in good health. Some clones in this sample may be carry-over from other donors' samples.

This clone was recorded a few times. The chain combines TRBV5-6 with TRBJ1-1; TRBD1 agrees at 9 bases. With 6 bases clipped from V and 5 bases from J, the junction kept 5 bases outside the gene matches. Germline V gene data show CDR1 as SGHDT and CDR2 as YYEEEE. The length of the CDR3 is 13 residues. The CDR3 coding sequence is TGTGCCAGCATCGGACAGGGGAAGACTGAAGCTTTCTTT. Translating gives CASIGQGKTEAFF.

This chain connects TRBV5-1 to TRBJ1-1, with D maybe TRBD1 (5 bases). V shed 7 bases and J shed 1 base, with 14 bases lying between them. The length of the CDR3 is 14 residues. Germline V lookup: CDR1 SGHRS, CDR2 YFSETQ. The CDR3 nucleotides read TGCGCCAGCTGCGGGGACCTTGGGAACACTGAAGCTTTCTTT. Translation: CASCGDLGNTEAFF.

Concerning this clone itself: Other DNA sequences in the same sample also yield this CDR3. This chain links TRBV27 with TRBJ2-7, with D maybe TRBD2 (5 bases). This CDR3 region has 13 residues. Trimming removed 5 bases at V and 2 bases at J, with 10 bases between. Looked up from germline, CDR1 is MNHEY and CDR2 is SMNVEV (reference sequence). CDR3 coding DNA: TGTGCCAGCAGTCCCGGACTGACCTACGAGCAGTACTTC. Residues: CASSPGLTYEQYF.

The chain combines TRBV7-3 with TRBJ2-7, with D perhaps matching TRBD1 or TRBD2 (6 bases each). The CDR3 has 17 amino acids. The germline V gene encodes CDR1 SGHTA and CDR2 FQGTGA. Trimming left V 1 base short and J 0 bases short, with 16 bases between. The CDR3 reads CASSLNHGGVSSYEQYF. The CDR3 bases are TGTGCCAGCAGCTTAAATCACGGGGGCGTAAGCTCCTACGAGCAGTACTTC.

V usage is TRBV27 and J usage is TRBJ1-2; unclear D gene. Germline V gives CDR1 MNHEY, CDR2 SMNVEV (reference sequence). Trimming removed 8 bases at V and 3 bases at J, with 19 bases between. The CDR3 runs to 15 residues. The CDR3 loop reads CASSSYTTPDYGYTF. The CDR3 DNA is TGTGCCAGCTCGTCGTACACCACCCCAGACTATGGCTACACCTTC.

CDR3 in amino acids: CASSLAGTSYNEQYF. CDR3 in DNA: TGTGCCAGCAGCTTAGCTGGGACTAGCTACAACGAGCAGTACTTC. J is TRBJ2-7 and V is TRBV13; 9 bases are a match to TRBD2. Trimming removed 1 base from V and 5 bases from J; junction bases left unmatched: 6. Germline V gene sequence: CDR1 PRHDT, CDR2 FYEKMQ (reference sequence). The CDR3 runs to 15 residues.

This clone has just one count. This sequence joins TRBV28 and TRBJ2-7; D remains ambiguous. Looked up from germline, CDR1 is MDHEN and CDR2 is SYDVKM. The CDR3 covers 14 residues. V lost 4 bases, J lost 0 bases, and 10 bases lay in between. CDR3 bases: TGTGCCAGCAGTTACAGCGAGAGCTCCTACGAGCAGTACTTC. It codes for CASSYSESSYEQYF.

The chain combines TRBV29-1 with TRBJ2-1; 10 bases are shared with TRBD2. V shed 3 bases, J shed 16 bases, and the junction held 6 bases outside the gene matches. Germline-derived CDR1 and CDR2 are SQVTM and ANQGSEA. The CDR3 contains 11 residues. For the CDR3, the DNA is TGCAGCGTTGATCTAGCGGGAGTGGTTTTCTTC. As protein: CSVDLAGVVFF.

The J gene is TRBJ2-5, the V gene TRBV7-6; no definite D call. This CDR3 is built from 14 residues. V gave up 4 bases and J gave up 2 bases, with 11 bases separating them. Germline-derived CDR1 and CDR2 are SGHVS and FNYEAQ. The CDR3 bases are TGTGCCAGCAGCTCCCGGACGGATCAAGAGACCCAGTACTTC. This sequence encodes CASSSRTDQETQYF.

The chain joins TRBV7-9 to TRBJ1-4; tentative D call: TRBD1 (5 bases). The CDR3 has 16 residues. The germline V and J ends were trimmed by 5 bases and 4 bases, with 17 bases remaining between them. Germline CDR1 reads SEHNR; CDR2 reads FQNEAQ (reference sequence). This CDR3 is CASSRVVGRDNEKLFF. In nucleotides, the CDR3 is TGTGCCAGCAGCCGAGTTGTGGGCAGGGATAATGAAAAACTGTTTTTT.

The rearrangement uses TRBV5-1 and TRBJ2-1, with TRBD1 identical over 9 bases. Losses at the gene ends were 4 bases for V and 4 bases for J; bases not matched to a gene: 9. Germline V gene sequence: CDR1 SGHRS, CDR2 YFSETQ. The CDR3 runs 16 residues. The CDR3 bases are TGCGCCAGCAGCACGGTCGGCGGGACAGGGTACAATGAGCAGTTCTTC. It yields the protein CASSTVGGTGYNEQFF.

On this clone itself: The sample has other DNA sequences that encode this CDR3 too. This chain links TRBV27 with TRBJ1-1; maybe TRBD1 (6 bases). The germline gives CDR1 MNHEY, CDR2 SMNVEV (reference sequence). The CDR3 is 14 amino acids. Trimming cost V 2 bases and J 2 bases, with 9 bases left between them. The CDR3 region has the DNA TGTGCCAGCAGTTTAATACAGGGCAACACTGAAGCTTTCTTT. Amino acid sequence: CASSLIQGNTEAFF.

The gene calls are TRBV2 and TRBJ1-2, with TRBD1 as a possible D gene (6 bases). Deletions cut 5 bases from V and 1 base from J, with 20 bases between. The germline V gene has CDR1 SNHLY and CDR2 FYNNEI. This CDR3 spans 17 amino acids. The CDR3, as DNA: TGTGCCAGCAGTTTATCCAGAACGGACAGAGATAACTATGGCTACACCTTC. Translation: CASSLSRTDRDNYGYTF.